What follows is one T cell receptor (beta chain) and its context. Its antigen is unknown. With V trimmed by 3 bases and J by 1 base, 8 bases remained unmatched. CDR1 SQVTM and CDR2 ANQGSEA come from the germline V gene. This CDR3 is built from 16 residues. These data are taken from a study of OX40 agonist ivuxolimab in advanced cancers. Study in general: It was ivuxolimab, an agonistic anti-OX40 (CD134) antibody, that patients were treated with. Partial responses occurred in Three dose-escalation patients, one with hepatocellular carcinoma and two with cutaneous melanoma.

General study points: Doses of 0.1 to 3.0 mg/kg were accompanied by clonal expansion of CD4+ and CD8+ blood T cells by week 6.

Generated by immunoSEQ multiplex PCR, the TCRdb table keeps only in-frame clones and is missing some. The sample yields tens of thousands of clones, around 84% seen once. The sequences come from CD4+ or CD8+ T cells sorted from blood, collected in a trial of the OX40 agonist ivuxolimab. The V gene is TRBV29-1, the J gene TRBJ2-7; TRBD2 agrees at 11 bases. The sequence came from an adult with an advanced solid tumor such as melanoma, head and neck, liver or kidney cancer. CDR3 DNA: TGCAGCGTTGAGTTTACTTTAGCGGGGGGGTCCTACGAGCAGTACTTC. Protein sequence: CSVEFTLAGGSYEQYF.